This TCR beta chain was recorded in a study of T cell responses to AZD1222 COVID-19 vaccine. V lost 0 bases and J 8 bases, leaving 10 bases between the germline ends. Per the germline V gene, CDR1 is GTSNPN and CDR2 is SVGIG (reference sequence). CDR3 length equals 12 residues. For this clone: The antigen is not known.

The data were produced by immunoSEQ multiplex PCR, yet TCRdb's version contains in-frame clones alone and is incomplete. The table shows roughly 120,000 clones, with 88% occurring only once. Whole-study results and caveats: Vaccine-associated CD4 TCRs ranged over spike, dominating at 160-218 and 743-854.

The chain recombines TRBV30 with TRBJ1-2, with a tentative D call TRBD1 (6 bases). This clonotype was obtained from an adult in good health. This sample comprised peripheral blood, obtained on day 0 of MenACWY control vaccination. The DNA of the CDR3 is TGTGCCTGGAGTGTATACGGGGGCGGCTACACCTTC. Translation: CAWSVYGGGYTF.